This T cell receptor beta chain was sequenced for a study of T cells in women clearing cervical HPV infection. Study-level information: Case blood was drawn when the lesion was first found; control blood after infection became undetectable. Notes on the study in general: A classifier using richness and V gene abundances reached an AUC of approximately 0.8. Cases carried less TRBV6-7 than controls: approximately 0.1% versus 0.16%. Timing of associations relative to infection is unclear; T-cell subsets were not isolated.

Germline V gene data show CDR1 as SGHRS and CDR2 as YFSETQ. There are 16 residues in the CDR3. Trimming removed 4 bases from V and 8 bases from J; junction bases left unmatched: 12. Generated by immunoSEQ multiplex PCR, the TCRdb table keeps only in-frame clones and is missing some. Its table lists some 14,000 clones. About this clone: Antigen specificity is unknown. The missing CDR3 end, 3 residues past where the read stops, is filled in from the germline J gene. The identical CDR3 is also encoded by other nucleotide sequences in the sample.

The chain combines TRBV5-1 with TRBJ2-2; 9 nucleotides match TRBD1. The source is a woman between 18 and 70 years old with a cervical HPV16 infection that either progressed to CIN3+ or cleared (not recorded which). The specimen was blood buffy coat. The CDR3 DNA, read in part, is TGCGCCAGCAGCCCGGACAGGGGTCCGACTACTGGGGAG. Amino acid sequence: CASSPDRGPTTGE. The entire CDR3 reads CASSPDRGPTTGELFF.